These 26 T cell receptor beta chains were all obtained from the same sample, sequenced in a study of T cell responses to AZD1222 COVID-19 vaccine. The repertoire was sequenced with immunoSEQ multiplex PCR; TCRdb's copy has only in-frame clones and lacks some. The sample has some 170,000 clones, approximately 94% seen once. This specimen consisted of peripheral blood, obtained 28 days after the second AZD1222 dose. The receptors here all came from an adult who received the AZD1222 COVID-19 vaccine.

A single count supports this clone. The chain uses TRBV10-3 and TRBJ2-7; TRBD1 matches at 7 bases. Germline V gene data show CDR1 as ENHRY and CDR2 as SYGVKD. The CDR3 spans 14 residues. The V segment lost 6 bases and the J segment 0 bases; nucleotides outside the gene matches: 5. The CDR3 reads CAIRGQQSSYEQYF. The CDR3 nucleotides read TGTGCCATCAGGGGACAGCAGAGCTCCTACGAGCAGTACTTC.

The chain combines TRBV12-3 or TRBV12-4 with TRBJ2-1; D is uncertain. The CDR3 sequence is 13 residues long. V lost 7 bases, J lost 0 bases, and 7 bases lay in between. In nucleotides, the CDR3 is TGTGCCAGCATCCCTAGCTCCTACAATGAGCAGTTCTTC. Translating it yields CASIPSSYNEQFF.

This clone was recorded once. The rearrangement joins TRBV6-5 to TRBJ1-3; 7 bases line up with TRBD1. The CDR3 covers 14 residues. The ends lost 6 bases at V and 2 bases at J; junction bases unmatched: 4. The germline V gene has CDR1 MNHEY and CDR2 SVGAGI. DNA of the CDR3: TGTGCCAGCAGCCTAGACAGGGCTGGAAACACCATATATTTT. It translates to CASSLDRAGNTIYF.

The rearrangement joins TRBV23-1 to TRBJ2-4; no firm D call. TRBV23-1 is classed as an ORF, of uncertain function. Trimming stripped 5 bases from V and 0 bases from J, with 8 bases between. The CDR3 consists of 14 residues. CDR3 nucleotides: TGCGCCAGCAGTGTATATATAGCCAAAAACATTCAGTACTTC. Its protein is CASSVYIAKNIQYF.

This clone was seen a few times. The V gene is TRBV2, the J gene TRBJ1-1; D is undetermined. The germline CDR1 and CDR2 sequences are SNHLY and FYNNEI. V lost 3 bases to trimming and J lost 6 bases, with 14 bases between them. CDR3 size: 14 residues. CDR3 sequence reads: CASSEVVRRSEAFF. CDR3 in DNA: TGTGCCAGCAGTGAGGTAGTGCGTAGGTCTGAAGCTTTCTTT.

This chain uses TRBV5-8 with TRBJ1-5, with D maybe TRBD1 (6 bases). Germline V gene lookup returns CDR1 SGHTS and CDR2 YDEGEE. The V end lost 4 bases, the J end lost 3 bases, and 14 bases lay between the germline ends. CDR3 length: 15 residues. CDR3 DNA sequence: TGTGCCAGCAGCCTGGGGGCGGGGATCAATCAGCCCCAGCATTTT. Amino acid sequence: CASSLGAGINQPQHF.

This clone showed up just a few times. The rearrangement joins TRBV18 to TRBJ1-4, with D possibly being TRBD1 (5 bases). The V gene's germline CDR1 is KGHSH and CDR2 LQKENI. This CDR3 is 14 amino acids long. Trimming shortened V by 6 bases and J by 7 bases, and 15 bases separated the two germline ends. The CDR3 region has the DNA TGTGCCAGCTCGCCAACTACAGGAAGTGAAAAACTGTTTTTT. Translation gives CASSPTTGSEKLFF.

This clone is a singleton in its sample. The chain couples TRBV5-6 to TRBJ2-2, with D tentatively TRBD2 (6 bases). Germline CDR1 SGHDT, CDR2 YYEEEE. Trimming left V 4 bases short and J 0 bases short, with 10 bases between. The CDR3 has 15 amino acids. CDR3 DNA: TGTGCCAGCAGCGGGGGGACGGCGAACACCGGGGAGCTGTTTTTT. Its protein is CASSGGTANTGELFF.

The chain is built from TRBV11-2 and TRBJ2-7; 8 bases match TRBD2. This CDR3 is 13 amino acids long. In germline, CDR1 is SGHAT, CDR2 FQNNGV. Germline trimming cut 7 bases from V and 3 bases from J; bases unmatched to any gene: 5. For the CDR3, the DNA is TGTGCCAGCACCGGCGCGGGAGGCTACGAGCAGTACTTC. This encodes CASTGAGGYEQYF. Full variable domain (missing parts from reference TRBV11-2 and TRBJ2-7): EAGVAQSPRYKIIEKRQSVAFWCNPISGHATLYWYQQILGQGPKLLIQFQNNGVVDDSQLPKDRFSAERLKGVDSTLKIQPAKLEDSAVYLCASTGAGGYEQYFGPGTRLTVT.

DNA for the CDR3: TGTGCCAGCAGTTACTCGCTAGCGGGGGTCTCCTACGAGCAGTACTTC. Encoded protein: CASSYSLAGVSYEQYF. The J gene is TRBJ2-7, the V gene TRBV6-5; 10 bases match TRBD2. V lost 0 bases, J lost 0 bases, and 2 bases stayed unmatched. Germline values: CDR1 MNHEY, CDR2 SVGAGI. This CDR3 has 16 amino acids.

This sequence joins TRBV18 and TRBJ1-2; possible D gene TRBD1, 6 bases. This CDR3 region has 14 residues. CDR1 is KGHSH, CDR2 LQKENI, per germline. The ends were cut back, 5 bases at V and 0 bases at J, with 10 bases in the middle. In DNA, the CDR3 is TGTGCCAGCTCAACCTCAGGGGCTAACTATGGCTACACCTTC. This gives the protein CASSTSGANYGYTF.

This clone was seen a single time. The V and J genes are TRBV2 and TRBJ2-1; 12 nucleotides match TRBD2. Germline trimming cut 1 base from V and 6 bases from J; bases unmatched to any gene: 4. Germline V lookup: CDR1 SNHLY, CDR2 FYNNEI. The CDR3 has 16 residues. The CDR3 is CASSEDGGLAGNEQFF. CDR3 nucleotide sequence: TGTGCCAGCAGTGAAGATGGGGGACTAGCGGGCAATGAGCAGTTCTTC.

This rearrangement joins TRBV7-6 to TRBJ2-1; 7 bases are a match to TRBD2. The V gene end was trimmed by 4 bases and the J gene end by 1 base; junction bases not matched to a gene: 7. Germline values: CDR1 SGHVS, CDR2 FNYEAQ. This CDR3 comprises 16 residues. CDR3 coding DNA: TGTGCCAGCAGCTCCTGGGTAGCGGGTTCCTACAATGAGCAGTTCTTC. Translating it yields CASSSWVAGSYNEQFF.

The V call is TRBV11-2, the J call TRBJ1-1; 8 nucleotides align to TRBD1. The CDR3 has 18 residues. Trimming took 2 bases from V and 5 from J; bases not matched to a gene: 16. The germline CDR1 and CDR2 sequences are SGHAT and FQNNGV. CDR3 residues: CASSLLDRVRGSKTEAFF. DNA of the CDR3: TGTGCCAGCAGCTTACTGGACAGGGTTCGGGGAAGTAAGACTGAAGCTTTCTTT.

The chain has TRBV10-2 and TRBJ2-1; D is unclear. The V end was cut by 2 bases, the J end by 7 bases, with 3 bases between. This CDR3 is built from 11 residues. CDR1 and CDR2 from the germline V gene are WSHSY and SAAADI. CDR3 protein: CASSEGNEQFF. In DNA, the CDR3 is TGCGCCAGCAGTGAGGGAAATGAGCAGTTCTTC.

For the CDR3, the DNA is TGTGCCAGCAACTCCGCCGGGACAGGGGGCTACGAGCAGTACTTC. Translated: CASNSAGTGGYEQYF. This chain links TRBV28 with TRBJ2-7; TRBD1 matches at 11 bases. The J segment lost 3 bases and the V segment lost 7 bases, leaving 8 bases of the junction unmatched. From germline, CDR1 is MDHEN and CDR2 SYDVKM. The CDR3 has 15 amino acids.

This clone was counted only a few times. The chain uses TRBV19 and TRBJ2-5; 8 positions match TRBD2. Germline V gives CDR1 LNHDA, CDR2 SQIVND (reference sequence). V was clipped by 5 bases and J by 5 bases; unmatched bases: 10. The CDR3 runs 15 residues. CDR3 protein: CASSSQAGASETQYF. The CDR3 nucleotides are TGTGCCAGTAGTTCTCAAGCGGGAGCATCTGAGACCCAGTACTTC.

The V gene is TRBV4-1, the J gene TRBJ1-1; tentatively, D is TRBD1 (6 bases). V dropped 4 bases and J dropped 5 bases, with 14 bases sitting between them. The CDR3 is 14 amino acids. CDR1 and CDR2 (germline): MGHRA, YSYEKL. The CDR3 DNA reads as TGCGCCAGCAGCCCCCTCACAGGGCTGACTGAAGCTTTCTTT. It translates to CASSPLTGLTEAFF.

V gene TRBV6-5 combines with J gene TRBJ1-1, with 7 bases identical to TRBD1. Germline lookup yields CDR1 MNHEY and CDR2 SVGAGI. The CDR3 length is 14 residues. Unmatched junction bases numbered 6, after V lost 2 bases and J lost 6 bases. This CDR3 reads CASSYTDRRAEAFF. CDR3 DNA: TGTGCCAGCAGTTACACGGACAGGAGGGCTGAAGCTTTCTTT.

The genes are TRBV24-1 and TRBJ1-1; possible D gene TRBD1, 6 bases. CDR1 and CDR2 from the germline V gene are KGHDR and SFDVKD. Deletions cut 4 bases from V and 8 bases from J, with 10 bases between. The CDR3 runs to 12 residues. The CDR3 DNA follows: TGTGCCACCAGTGACCGGGGGACAGAAGCTTTCTTT. It is translated as CATSDRGTEAFF.

This chain links TRBV7-2 with TRBJ2-7; 10 bases align to TRBD2. The CDR3 has 15 residues. The J segment lost 1 base and the V segment lost 2 bases, leaving 2 bases of the junction unmatched. The germline V gene has CDR1 SGHTA and CDR2 FQGNSA. The chain's CDR3 is CASSLKREGSYEQYF. The CDR3 DNA reads TGTGCCAGCAGCTTAAAGCGGGAGGGGTCCTACGAGCAGTACTTC.

The chain carries TRBV6-5 and TRBJ2-2, with D perhaps TRBD1 (7 bases). In germline, CDR1 is MNHEY, CDR2 SVGAGI. The CDR3 has 15 residues. V was pared by 6 bases and J by 1 base, with 12 bases between. CDR3 loop: CASSRQGGNTGELFF. The DNA for the CDR3 is TGTGCCAGCAGCCGACAGGGAGGGAACACCGGGGAGCTGTTTTTT.

The chain carries TRBV6-4 and TRBJ2-1; D possibly corresponds to TRBD2 (6 bases). Germline V gene lookup returns CDR1 MRHNA and CDR2 SNTAGT. Deletions cut 8 bases from V and 7 bases from J, with 21 bases between. The length of the CDR3 is 15 residues. This chain's CDR3 is CASLEGGPPENEQFF. The CDR3 DNA reads TGTGCCAGCTTGGAGGGAGGACCCCCCGAGAATGAGCAGTTCTTC.

The chain couples TRBV30 to TRBJ1-3; D remains ambiguous. Trimming stripped 4 bases from V and 0 bases from J, with 10 bases between. The germline gives CDR1 GTSNPN, CDR2 SVGIG (reference sequence). CDR3 length: 14 residues. CDR3 bases: TGTGCCTGGAAGGTTGGGAGCTCTGGAAACACCATATATTTT. It codes for CAWKVGSSGNTIYF.

This chain uses TRBV29-1 with TRBJ1-1; D might be TRBD1 (5 bases). There are 12 residues in the CDR3. The V gene's germline CDR1 is SQVTM and CDR2 ANQGSEA. The V end lost 4 bases, the J end lost 10 bases, and 16 bases lay between the germline ends. CDR3 in amino acids: CSVVEGNAGAFF. CDR3 nucleotide sequence: TGCAGCGTTGTTGAGGGGAATGCCGGAGCTTTCTTT. The full variable domain, completed using reference TRBV29-1 and TRBJ1-1, is SAVISQKPSRDICQRGTSLTIQCQVDSQVTMMFWYRQQPGQSLTLIATANQGSEATYESGFVIDKFPISRPNLTFSTLTVSNMSPEDSSIYLCSVVEGNAGAFFGQGTRLTVV.

This clone was observed once. This chain uses TRBV5-8 with TRBJ1-6; no clear D gene. Germline lookup yields CDR1 SGHTS and CDR2 YDEGEE. V was cut by 0 bases and J by 7 bases, with 11 bases left in between. The CDR3 totals 15 residues. The CDR3: CASSLGDTPNSPLHF. DNA for the CDR3: TGTGCCAGCAGCTTGGGGGATACTCCCAATTCACCCCTCCACTTT.